Listed below are T cell receptor beta chains from one sample, sequenced in a study of radiation and T cells in renal cell carcinoma. Sequencing used immunoSEQ multiplex PCR; TCRdb keeps in-frame clones, though not all of them. The sample yields roughly 49,000 clones, around three quarters seen once. This material consisted of blood, taken from a patient whose treatment included radiotherapy and nephrectomy. Every receptor here comes from a woman aged 65 to 85 with renal cell carcinoma. CDR3s include the opening cysteine and the closing phenylalanine or tryptophan. D genes are given only for firm matches. The size entry is marked missing in some rows and otherwise reads once, few, many or a size class.

V	size	D	J	DNA	CDR3
TRBV28	.	.	TRBJ1-2	TGTGCCAGCAGTAATAACTATGGCTACACCTTC	CASSNNYGYTF
TRBV30	few	.	TRBJ2-1	TGTGCCTATGACAGCACCTACAATGAGCAGTTCTTC	CAYDSTYNEQFF
TRBV14	.	.	TRBJ1-1	TGTGCCAGCAGCCCCCTATCAGGCAGGGGGAACACTGAAGCTTTCTTT	CASSPLSGRGNTEAFF
TRBV7-8	.	.	TRBJ2-5	TGTGCCAGCAGCTGGGTGGAGACCCAGTACTTC	CASSWVETQYF
TRBV29-1	.	TRBD2	TRBJ2-7	TGCAGCGTTGAGACTAGCGCCGAGCAGTACTTC	CSVETSAEQYF
TRBV19	.	TRBD1	TRBJ1-2	TGTGCCAGTAGTCCCCGGACAGGGGAGAGCTATGGCTACACCTTC	CASSPRTGESYGYTF
TRBV19	once	TRBD1	TRBJ2-7	TGTGCCAGTGCCTCCGGGACAGGACACTACGAGCAGTACTTC	CASASGTGHYEQYF
TRBV4-2	.	TRBD1	TRBJ2-7	TGTGCCAGCAGCCAAAGGGACAGGGTCAACGAGCAGTACTTC	CASSQRDRVNEQYF
TRBV13	.	.	TRBJ2-2	TGTGCCAGCAGCTTAGTTTCACAGGGTGATACCGGGGAGCTGTTTTTT	CASSLVSQGDTGELFF
TRBV23-1	once	.	TRBJ2-7	TGCGCCAGCAGTAAAAAACTAAAGGGCGCGGAGCAGTACTTC	CASSKKLKGAEQYF
TRBV19	.	TRBD1	TRBJ1-1	TGTGCCAGTAGTCCAGACAGGGCGTCGATTGTGTTGACTGAAGCTTTCTTT	CASSPDRASIVLTEAFF
TRBV11-2	.	.	TRBJ2-3	TGTGCCAGCAGCCCAGCTGGGAATTCAGATACGCAGTATTTT	CASSPAGNSDTQYF
TRBV6-5	.	.	TRBJ2-2	TGTGCCACTGCGGCGGGCAGGGAGCTGTTTTTT	CATAAGRELFF
TRBV19	.	.	TRBJ1-2	TGTGCCAGTAGTATTTCTAGTGGGGGGACCAACTATGGCTACACCTTC	CASSISSGGTNYGYTF
TRBV6-1	.	.	TRBJ1-3	TGTGCCAGCAGTCCACAGACCTTAATCGGAAACACCATATATTTT	CASSPQTLIGNTIYF
TRBV5-4	.	.	TRBJ1-3	TGTGCCAGCAGCTCTGGTAGCTCTGGAAACACCATATATTTT	CASSSGSSGNTIYF
TRBV19	.	.	TRBJ1-6	TGTGCCAGTAGTATGGAAAGAGCTGGAGGATCACCCCTCCACTTT	CASSMERAGGSPLHF
TRBV20-1	.	.	TRBJ2-3	TGCAGTGCCCCAAGCGGACCGCAGTATTTT	CSAPSGPQYF
TRBV5-1	.	.	TRBJ2-1	TGCGCCAGCAGCTCAACAGGGCTCTACAATGAGCAGTTCTTC	CASSSTGLYNEQFF
TRBV7-9	.	.	TRBJ2-7	TGTGCCAGCAGCGCAGGGGTCTCCTACGAGCAGTACTTC	CASSAGVSYEQYF
TRBV6-1	.	.	TRBJ2-5	TGTGCCAGCAGCCAGAACGGGGGCGGCCCAGAGACCCAGTACTTC	CASSQNGGGPETQYF
TRBV6-1	once	TRBD1	TRBJ1-4	TGTGCCAGCAGTGCCGGGGCTACAGGGGAGGGAGAAAAACTGTTTTTT	CASSAGATGEGEKLFF
TRBV27	few	.	TRBJ2-1	TGTGCCAGCAGCATTAGGTCCTACAATGAGCAGTTCTTC	CASSIRSYNEQFF
TRBV6-5	.	.	TRBJ1-5	TGTGCCAGCAGTTACTCGAACTCCCCGGGGCCCCAGCATTTT	CASSYSNSPGPQHF
TRBV6-1	.	.	TRBJ1-2	TGTGCCAGCAACCAAGGACCCCGGGGCGGAGGCTACACCTTC	CASNQGPRGGGYTF
TRBV5-8	.	TRBD2	TRBJ2-5	TGTGCCAGCAGCTTGGGAGGGCTAGCGGGGCCAGAGACCCAGTACTTC	CASSLGGLAGPETQYF
TRBV4-3	few	TRBD2	TRBJ2-3	TGCGCCAGCAGCCAAATAGCGGGAGGGGGAGATACGCAGTATTTT	CASSQIAGGGDTQYF
TRBV30	.	.	TRBJ2-1	TGTGCCTGGAGTCCCCGATACAATGAGCAGTTCTTC	CAWSPRYNEQFF
TRBV6-1	once	TRBD2	TRBJ2-1	TGTGCCAGCAGTGCCCGACTAGCGGGGGGGCCAAGTGAGCAGTTCTTC	CASSARLAGGPSEQFF
TRBV5-4	.	TRBD2	TRBJ2-1	TGTGCCAGCAGATTTATCGGGAGGCGGGTCGATGAGCAGTTCTTC	CASRFIGRRVDEQFF
TRBV10-3	.	.	TRBJ2-1	TGTGCCATCAGTGAGCCGGATGGGGGGCTAGTGCACAATGAGCAGTTCTTC	CAISEPDGGLVHNEQFF
TRBV5-1	few	.	TRBJ2-5	TGCGCCAGCACAGAAGGGAGGGGGGAGACCCAGTACTTC	CASTEGRGETQYF